A selection of T cell receptor beta chains follows, all from one sample in a study of T cells after yellow fever vaccination. TCRdb re-called the 5' RACE reads through MiXCR, storing one row per CDR3 protein. The sample carries some 63,000 distinct CDR3 sequences, 6.5% to 9% recorded once. Material: CD8+ T cells sorted from PBMCs, obtained 15 days after the yellow fever booster vaccination. The receptors shown here come from a man aged 30-40 years who received the YFV17D yellow fever vaccine. Both conserved end residues are part of each CDR3. Each record gives: D gene, J gene, clone size, V gene, CDR3 DNA, CDR3 protein. A D gene is named only where the DNA matches it firmly. Only part of the rows carry a size: once, few, many, or a class if the clone is expanded.

D gene: TRBD2
J gene: TRBJ2-7
clone size: many
V gene: TRBV7-9
CDR3 DNA: TGTGCGGGGGAGGGAGGGCCTACCTACGAGCAGTACTTC
CDR3 protein: CAGEGGPTYEQYF

D gene: .
J gene: TRBJ1-1
clone size: many
V gene: TRBV27
CDR3 DNA: TGTGCCAGCAGTTTAAGGCTGAACACTGAAGCTTTCTTT
CDR3 protein: CASSLRLNTEAFF

D gene: TRBD1
J gene: TRBJ1-1
clone size: many
V gene: TRBV5-1
CDR3 DNA: TGCGCCAGCAGACAGGGGGCTGAAGCTTTCTTT
CDR3 protein: CASRQGAEAFF

D gene: TRBD1
J gene: TRBJ2-7
clone size: many
V gene: TRBV15
CDR3 DNA: TGTGCCACCAGAACGGACAGGGGACCCTCCTACGAGCAGTACTTC
CDR3 protein: CATRTDRGPSYEQYF

D gene: .
J gene: TRBJ2-2
clone size: many
V gene: TRBV14
CDR3 DNA: TGTGCCAGCAGCCAAGACTTGGGGAGGATGGCCGGGGAGCTGTTTTTT
CDR3 protein: CASSQDLGRMAGELFF

D gene: TRBD2
J gene: TRBJ2-1
clone size: many
V gene: TRBV19
CDR3 DNA: TGTGCCAGTTCCATACTAGCGGACTCCTACAATGAGCAGTTCTTC
CDR3 protein: CASSILADSYNEQFF

D gene: TRBD1
J gene: TRBJ2-7
clone size: few
V gene: TRBV12-3/TRBV12-4
CDR3 DNA: TGTGCCAGCAGTTTAGGGGACAGGGTACCCAACGAGCAGTACTTC
CDR3 protein: CASSLGDRVPNEQYF

D gene: TRBD2
J gene: TRBJ2-7
clone size: many
V gene: TRBV9
CDR3 DNA: TGTGCCAGCAGCGTAGTCGGGGGGGCGGAACAGTACTTC
CDR3 protein: CASSVVGGAEQYF

D gene: TRBD1
J gene: TRBJ2-3
clone size: .
V gene: TRBV2
CDR3 DNA: TGTGCCAGTACAGGGGGCGCGACAGATACGCAGTATTTT
CDR3 protein: CASTGGATDTQYF

D gene: TRBD2
J gene: TRBJ2-7
clone size: many
V gene: TRBV6-1
CDR3 DNA: TGTGCCAGCAGGGGGACTAGCGGGAGCTCTTTAGACGAGCAGTACTTC
CDR3 protein: CASRGTSGSSLDEQYF

D gene: TRBD2
J gene: TRBJ2-7
clone size: many
V gene: TRBV4-3
CDR3 DNA: TGCGCCAGCAGCCAAGGGCTAGCGGGAGCGCAAGAGCAGTACTTC
CDR3 protein: CASSQGLAGAQEQYF

D gene: TRBD1
J gene: TRBJ2-7
clone size: many
V gene: TRBV28
CDR3 DNA: TGTGCCAGCAGTTTACGTGCCGGGACAGGACGTTACGAGCAGTACTTC
CDR3 protein: CASSLRAGTGRYEQYF

D gene: TRBD2
J gene: TRBJ2-3
clone size: many
V gene: TRBV29-1
CDR3 DNA: TGCAGCGTTCAGATCGGACTAGCGGCCTCCACAGATACGCAGTATTTT
CDR3 protein: CSVQIGLAASTDTQYF

D gene: .
J gene: TRBJ1-1
clone size: many
V gene: TRBV9
CDR3 DNA: TGTGCCAGCAGCGTTGGTGGGACTGAAGCTTTCTTT
CDR3 protein: CASSVGGTEAFF

D gene: TRBD1
J gene: TRBJ2-5
clone size: many
V gene: TRBV4-2
CDR3 DNA: TGTGCCAGCAGCCAAGTGGACAGGCCGGGAGAGACCCAGTACTTC
CDR3 protein: CASSQVDRPGETQYF

D gene: TRBD2
J gene: TRBJ2-1
clone size: .
V gene: TRBV7-2
CDR3 DNA: TGTGCCAGCAGCGAGCCCGACTCTGGACAGAGATCCAGACTAGCGGAGGATGAGCAGTTCTTC
CDR3 protein: CASSEPDSGQRSRLAEDEQFF

D gene: TRBD1
J gene: TRBJ2-3
clone size: many
V gene: TRBV7-9
CDR3 DNA: TGTGCCAGCAGCCCTCGGGACAGGGTTTCGGCTACGCAGTATTTT
CDR3 protein: CASSPRDRVSATQYF

D gene: TRBD2
J gene: TRBJ2-7
clone size: many
V gene: TRBV7-9
CDR3 DNA: TGTGCCAGCAGCTTAGTGGCGGGACTAGCTACAAACTACGAGCAGTACTTC
CDR3 protein: CASSLVAGLATNYEQYF

D gene: .
J gene: TRBJ1-1
clone size: many
V gene: TRBV11-3
CDR3 DNA: TGTGCCAGCAGCCTGACGGGCAGTGAAGCTTTCTTT
CDR3 protein: CASSLTGSEAFF

D gene: .
J gene: TRBJ2-2
clone size: many
V gene: TRBV12-3/TRBV12-4
CDR3 DNA: TGTGCCAGCAGTCGAACTATCCCCGGGGAGCTGTTTTTT
CDR3 protein: CASSRTIPGELFF

D gene: TRBD2
J gene: TRBJ2-1
clone size: .
V gene: TRBV28
CDR3 DNA: TGTGCCAGCAAAACTAGCGGGAGTCGCAATGAGCAGTTCTTC
CDR3 protein: CASKTSGSRNEQFF

D gene: .
J gene: TRBJ2-7
clone size: .
V gene: TRBV18
CDR3 DNA: TGTGCCAGCTCACCGACTGGGACCTCTTCCTACGAGCAGTACTTC
CDR3 protein: CASSPTGTSSYEQYF

D gene: TRBD2
J gene: TRBJ2-6
clone size: many
V gene: TRBV29-1
CDR3 DNA: TGCAGCGTCCTGCAGCCACTAGCGGTCTCTGGGGCCAACGTCCTGACTTTC
CDR3 protein: CSVLQPLAVSGANVLTF

D gene: .
J gene: TRBJ2-7
clone size: many
V gene: TRBV10-2
CDR3 DNA: TGCGCCACCATTACCGATCGCTACGAGCAGTACTTC
CDR3 protein: CATITDRYEQYF

D gene: TRBD2
J gene: TRBJ2-7
clone size: many
V gene: TRBV9
CDR3 DNA: TGTGCCAGCAGCGTAGAACCGGGACTAGCGGGGTCCTACGAGCAGTACTTC
CDR3 protein: CASSVEPGLAGSYEQYF

D gene: .
J gene: TRBJ1-1
clone size: many
V gene: TRBV7-9
CDR3 DNA: TGTGCCAGCAGTATAGGCCAGGGGATGAACACTGAAGCTTTCTTT
CDR3 protein: CASSIGQGMNTEAFF

D gene: .
J gene: TRBJ2-1
clone size: many
V gene: TRBV4-2
CDR3 DNA: TGTGCCAGCAGCCAAGAGGGACTGTACAATGAGCAGTTCTTC
CDR3 protein: CASSQEGLYNEQFF

D gene: .
J gene: TRBJ1-5
clone size: .
V gene: TRBV5-1
CDR3 DNA: TGCGCCAGCAGCTTGGATGGAGCTGGCAATCAGCCCCAGCATTTT
CDR3 protein: CASSLDGAGNQPQHF

D gene: .
J gene: TRBJ2-7
clone size: many
V gene: TRBV7-8
CDR3 DNA: TGTGCCAGCAGGGACAGCCCCTACGAGCAGTACTTC
CDR3 protein: CASRDSPYEQYF

D gene: TRBD2
J gene: TRBJ2-1
clone size: many
V gene: TRBV20-1
CDR3 DNA: TGCAGTGCTAGAACCCTAGCGGGACCCAACAATGAGCAGTTCTTC
CDR3 protein: CSARTLAGPNNEQFF

D gene: .
J gene: TRBJ2-5
clone size: many
V gene: TRBV7-2
CDR3 DNA: TGTGCCAGCAGCTTAGGACTGCAAGAGACCCAGTACTTC
CDR3 protein: CASSLGLQETQYF

D gene: .
J gene: TRBJ2-2
clone size: many
V gene: TRBV10-1
CDR3 DNA: TGCGCCAGCAGTGATGGGGGGGCCATGAACACCGGGGAGCTGTTTTTT
CDR3 protein: CASSDGGAMNTGELFF

D gene: .
J gene: TRBJ1-2
clone size: many
V gene: TRBV4-3
CDR3 DNA: TGCGCCAGCAGCCAAGATAGAGGGTCCAACTATGGCTACACCTTC
CDR3 protein: CASSQDRGSNYGYTF

D gene: TRBD2
J gene: TRBJ2-1
clone size: many
V gene: TRBV11-2
CDR3 DNA: TGTGCCAGCAGCACGCCTCTAGCGGGAGGGCCCTACTACAATGAGCAGTTCTTC
CDR3 protein: CASSTPLAGGPYYNEQFF

D gene: .
J gene: TRBJ1-5
clone size: many
V gene: TRBV20-1
CDR3 DNA: TGCAGTGCGCATAATGTGGACCGAAGCAATCAGCCCCAGCATTTT
CDR3 protein: CSAHNVDRSNQPQHF

D gene: .
J gene: TRBJ2-7
clone size: many
V gene: TRBV4-3
CDR3 DNA: TGCGCCAGCAGCCAAGAAAGGGGGACCTTGGCTTTATACGAGCAGTACTTC
CDR3 protein: CASSQERGTLALYEQYF

D gene: .
J gene: TRBJ2-3
clone size: many
V gene: TRBV20-1
CDR3 DNA: TGCAGTGCGTCCGCGGTTAGCACAGATACGCAGTATTTT
CDR3 protein: CSASAVSTDTQYF

D gene: TRBD2
J gene: TRBJ2-3
clone size: few
V gene: TRBV6-2/TRBV6-3
CDR3 DNA: TGTGCCAGCAGTTACTCGAGAACTAGCGGGGGAACCTTAGATACGCAGTATTTT
CDR3 protein: CASSYSRTSGGTLDTQYF

D gene: .
J gene: TRBJ2-7
clone size: many
V gene: TRBV7-9
CDR3 DNA: TGTGCCAGCAGGAAGGGGAGCTCCTACGAGCAGTACTTC
CDR3 protein: CASRKGSSYEQYF

D gene: .
J gene: TRBJ1-2
clone size: many
V gene: TRBV4-3
CDR3 DNA: TGCGCCAGCAGCCAAGAATCGGTAACGGCTGGCGGCAACTATGGCTACACCTTC
CDR3 protein: CASSQESVTAGGNYGYTF